The 16 T cell receptor beta chains below come from one sample, sequenced in a study of identical twins. TCRdb ran MiXCR on the 5' RACE reads and lists one entry per CDR3 protein. The table includes roughly 1.6 million distinct CDR3 sequences, 25% to 35% detected once. Sample: cord blood. Receptors were obtained from a newborn girl in good health.

Only a few counts were recorded for this clonotype. The CDR3 here is CASSLAHNSYEQYF. In nucleotides, the CDR3 is TGTGCCAGCAGCTTAGCTCACAACTCCTACGAGCAGTACTTC. V is TRBV7-6 and J is TRBJ2-7; D is unclear. From germline, CDR1 is SGHVS and CDR2 FNYEAQ. Deletions cut 0 bases from V and 0 bases from J, with 6 bases between. The CDR3 has 14 amino acids.

The table lists this clonotype with many counts. The chain couples TRBV2 to TRBJ2-7; no clear D gene. V was pared by 2 bases and J by 6 bases, with 11 bases between. CDR1 and CDR2 from the germline V gene are SNHLY and FYNNEI. This CDR3 is built from 13 residues. The chain's CDR3 is CASSEKGTSEQYF. CDR3 nucleotides: TGTGCCAGCAGTGAAAAGGGAACCAGCGAGCAGTACTTC.

The chain employs TRBV18 and TRBJ2-1; 9 nucleotides agree with TRBD1. The V and J ends lost 3 bases and 6 bases, in that order; junction bases with no gene match: 6. The CDR3 is 15 residues long. Germline values: CDR1 KGHSH, CDR2 LQKENI. The CDR3: CASSPRGTGSNEQFF. In DNA form, the CDR3 reads TGTGCCAGCTCACCTAGGGGGACAGGGTCCAATGAGCAGTTCTTC. The full variable domain, rest sourced from reference TRBV18 and TRBJ2-1, is NAGVMQNPRHLVRRRGQEARLRCSPMKGHSHVYWYRQLPEEGLKFMVYLQKENIIDESGMPKERFSAEFPKEGPSILRIQQVVRGDSAAYFCASSPRGTGSNEQFFGPGTRLTVL.

This clonotype was seen more than once but under ten times. The chain couples TRBV5-6 to TRBJ2-7, with D perhaps matching TRBD2 (5 bases). Germline V gene lookup returns CDR1 SGHDT and CDR2 YYEEEE. The CDR3 loop spans 15 amino acids. V lost 4 bases, J lost 0 bases, and 14 bases lay in between. This CDR3 is CASSPFPGSSYEQYF. CDR3 in DNA: TGTGCCAGCAGCCCATTCCCGGGGAGCTCCTACGAGCAGTACTTC.

The chain couples TRBV28 to TRBJ2-7; 9 bases are a match to TRBD1. Trimming at V came to 5 bases and at J to 4 bases, leaving 12 bases not matched to a gene. The CDR3 is 16 amino acids. Germline lookup yields CDR1 MDHEN and CDR2 SYDVKM. The CDR3 here is CASSVHRGHRLYEQYF. Written as DNA, the CDR3 is TGTGCCAGCAGTGTCCACAGGGGGCATCGCTTGTACGAGCAGTACTTC.

The V and J genes are TRBV20-1 and TRBJ2-5; D uncertain. Trimming removed 2 bases at V and 11 bases at J, with 18 bases between. The CDR3 is 13 amino acids. Looked up from germline, CDR1 is DFQATT and CDR2 is SNEGSKA (reference sequence). The CDR3 reads CSARLVLNNEQYF. CDR3 in DNA: TGCAGTGCTAGACTAGTCCTTAACAATGAGCAGTACTTC.

On this clonotype itself: A read error is possible here, since a much larger clone lies one base away. J is TRBJ2-5 and V is TRBV27, with unresolved D. The V gene's germline CDR1 is MNHEY and CDR2 SMNVEV (reference sequence). The CDR3 covers 13 residues. V was shortened by 3 bases and J by 11 bases, with 16 bases between the two germline ends. CDR3 in DNA: TGTGCCAGCAGTTTCTCACCGGGCGATGAGCAGTACTTC. The encoded protein is CASSFSPGDEQYF.

V is TRBV2 and J is TRBJ2-7; D gene ambiguous. With 7 bases removed from V and 3 bases from J, the gap between germline ends came to 7 bases. This CDR3 has 11 residues. Germline V CDR1 and CDR2: SNHLY, FYNNEI. The DNA of the CDR3 is TGTGCCAGCAAAAACTACTACGAGCAGTACTTC. Translation gives CASKNYYEQYF.

V and J are TRBV20-1 and TRBJ1-1; D is undetermined. Per germline, CDR1 DFQATT and CDR2 SNEGSKA (reference sequence). V was shortened by 4 bases and J by 0 bases, with 15 bases between the two germline ends. The CDR3 has 15 residues. CDR3 nucleotide sequence: TGCAGTGCTACCCGACGGGGATCCATGAACACTGAAGCTTTCTTT. Encoded protein: CSATRRGSMNTEAFF.

J is TRBJ2-3 and V is TRBV5-1; 8 bases map to TRBD2. Unmatched junction bases numbered 12, after V lost 1 base and J lost 8 bases. The CDR3 runs 16 residues. From germline, CDR1 is SGHRS and CDR2 YFSETQ. Here the CDR3 reads CASSLHPWTSSTTQYF. The CDR3 nucleotides read TGCGCCAGCAGCTTGCACCCTTGGACTAGCAGTACTACGCAGTATTTT. Combining the CDR3 with reference TRBV5-1 and TRBJ2-3 gives the whole variable domain KAGVTQTPRYLIKTRGQQVTLSCSPISGHRSVSWYQQTPGQGLQFLFEYFSETQRNKGNFPGRFSGRQFSNSRSEMNVSTLELGDSALYLCASSLHPWTSSTTQYFGPGTRLTVL.

The chain carries TRBV6-1 and TRBJ2-2; 9 positions agree with TRBD1. Germline CDR1 reads MNHNS; CDR2 reads SASEGT. The V segment lost 8 bases and the J segment 3 bases; nucleotides outside the gene matches: 7. The CDR3 sequence is 15 residues long. In DNA form, the CDR3 reads TGTGCCAGCGTTCGGACAGGGGCGGACACCGGGGAGCTGTTTTTT. Its protein is CASVRTGADTGELFF.

This clonotype was detected only a few times. The chain couples TRBV11-2 to TRBJ2-3; 14 nucleotides line up with TRBD2. V shed 5 bases and J 0 bases; nucleotides not matched to a gene: 7. The CDR3 is 18 residues long. Germline CDR1 reads SGHAT; CDR2 reads FQNNGV. DNA for the CDR3: TGTGCCAGCAGCAGAGGACTAGCGGGGGGACAAAGCACAGATACGCAGTATTTT. Its protein product is CASSRGLAGGQSTDTQYF.

This clonotype showed up many times. V is TRBV6-6 and J is TRBJ2-4; 10 bases match TRBD2. Germline CDR1 is MNHNY and CDR2 is SVGAGI (reference sequence). V dropped 6 bases and J dropped 0; count of bases not matched to a gene: 8. The CDR3 loop spans 17 amino acids. The CDR3 protein is CASSPLAGLLAKNIQYF. For the CDR3, the DNA is TGTGCCAGCAGCCCACTAGCGGGGCTCCTAGCCAAAAACATTCAGTACTTC.

This sequence joins TRBV20-1 and TRBJ2-1; perhaps TRBD2 as D (6 bases). The last part of the DNA fits TRBJ2-7 better; the J call may be wrong. CDR1 and CDR2 from the germline V gene are DFQATT and SNEGSKA (reference sequence). The CDR3 spans 17 residues. DNA for the CDR3: TGCAGTGCTAGTCCCCTCGTGGGTCGGGAGTCCTACAATGAGCAGTACTTC. Its translation is CSASPLVGRESYNEQYF.

This clonotype was seen only once. The gene calls are TRBV28 and TRBJ2-6; perhaps TRBD1 as D (5 bases). Germline-derived CDR1 and CDR2 are MDHEN and SYDVKM. CDR3 size: 17 residues. V was pared by 4 bases and J by 0 bases, with 13 bases between. The CDR3 DNA sequence: TGTGCCAGCAGTTCGGCAGGACAAATCTCTGGGGCCAACGTCCTGACTTTC. It codes for CASSSAGQISGANVLTF.

This clonotype was seen at least ten times. The chain employs TRBV12-3 or TRBV12-4 and TRBJ1-4; possible D gene TRBD1, 5 bases. The V and J ends lost 6 bases and 13 bases respectively, with 24 bases between them. The CDR3 is 15 residues long. Here the CDR3 DNA reads TGTGCCAGCAGCCGAAGGACACAACCGGAGCGGCGACTGTTTTTT. Amino acids: CASSRRTQPERRLFF.